Following are 2 T cell receptor beta chains from one sample sequenced in a study of shared clonotypes between healthy human individuals. Profiled with immunoSEQ multiplex PCR; TCRdb holds only in-frame clones, not every one. The sample shows about 2,100,000 clones, roughly 91% of them seen only once. Naive CD8 cells, CD45RO-negative and positively selected for CCR7, excluded terminally differentiated effector memory CD45RA+ cells. Specimen: naive CD8+ T cells from PBMCs. These receptors came from a man aged 18 to 30 in good health. Some clones in this sample may be carry-over from other donors' samples.

The V call is TRBV2, the J call TRBJ2-7, with 12 bases that match TRBD1. The CDR3 is 14 residues long. Germline lookup yields CDR1 SNHLY and CDR2 FYNNEI. V gave up 8 bases and J gave up 4 bases; unmatched junction bases: 6. The CDR3 loop reads CASRGQGALYEQYF. The CDR3 region has the DNA TGTGCCAGCCGGGGACAGGGGGCATTATACGAGCAGTACTTC.

The count of this clone is one. This sequence joins TRBV7-9 and TRBJ2-1; 7 bases align to TRBD1. CDR3 size: 16 residues. Germline lookup yields CDR1 SEHNR and CDR2 FQNEAQ (reference sequence). Germline trimming cut 4 bases from V and 4 bases from J; bases unmatched to any gene: 10. DNA of the CDR3: TGTGCCAGCAGCTCAGACGACAGGGTCCAATACAATGAGCAGTTCTTC. It is translated as CASSSDDRVQYNEQFF.